The 26 T cell receptor beta chains below were found in one sample sequenced in a study of T cells in women clearing cervical HPV infection. Method: immunoSEQ multiplex PCR; TCRdb's copy keeps in-frame clones and lacks some. Here the sample table reports tens of thousands of clones. Sequencing was carried out using blood buffy coat. The receptors shown here come from a woman between 18 and 75 years old with a cervical HPV16 infection that either progressed to CIN3+ or cleared (not recorded which).

With respect to this clone: The read falls 3 residues short of the CDR3 end, and the missing part is taken from the germline J gene. The rearrangement joins TRBV7-6 to TRBJ2-1, with TRBD1 identical over 7 bases. Germline V gives CDR1 SGHVS, CDR2 FNYEAQ. This CDR3 has 16 amino acids. Trimming cost V 1 base and J 1 base; bases outside gene matches: 4. CDR3 region: CASSLGAQGSYNEQFF. Incomplete CDR3 DNA: TGTGCCAGCAGCTTAGGTGCACAGGGGTCCTACAATGAG.

The CDR3 protein is CASSSTANYGYTF. The CDR3 DNA, read in part, is TGTGCCAGCAGCTCGACAGCTAACTATGGC. The chain recombines TRBV5-5 with TRBJ1-2; weak D call: TRBD1 (5 bases). With the read ending 3 residues before the CDR3 end, the germline J gene is used to fill in that end. Trimming took off 3 bases at V and 0 bases at J, with 6 bases between the two ends. The V gene's germline CDR1 is SGHKS and CDR2 YYEKEE (reference sequence). The CDR3 contains 13 residues.

Turning to this clone: The read falls 3 residues short of the CDR3 end, and the missing part is taken from the germline J gene. The gene calls are TRBV11-1 and TRBJ2-7; 11 bases match TRBD1. V was pared by 5 bases and J by 3 bases, with 6 bases of the junction left unmatched. This CDR3 has 15 residues. The V gene's germline CDR1 is SGHAT and CDR2 FQDESV (reference sequence). The CDR3 loop reads CASSLWGQGGYEQYF. CDR3 bases read: TGTGCCAGCAGCCTGTGGGGACAGGGGGGCTACGAG. Looking up the rest from reference TRBV11-1 and TRBJ2-7 gives the full variable domain: EAEVAQSPRYKITEKSQAVAFWCDPISGHATLYWYRQILGQGPELLVQFQDESVVDDSQLPKDRFSAERLKGVDSTLKIQPAELGDSAMYLCASSLWGQGGYEQYFGPGTRLTVT.

A remark on this clone: The CDR3 end lies 3 residues beyond the end of the read and is filled in from the germline J gene. This chain joins TRBV7-9 and TRBJ1-6; D gene unclear. The CDR3 extends over 14 amino acids. Germline lookup yields CDR1 SEHNR and CDR2 FQNEAQ (reference sequence). The V gene lost 1 base and the J gene lost 9 bases, with 10 bases spanning the gap. This chain's CDR3 is CASSLEQIGSPLHF. CDR3 DNA (partial): TGTGCCAGCAGCTTAGAACAGATTGGTTCACCC.

Concerning this clone: The read falls 3 residues short of the CDR3 end, and the missing part is taken from the germline J gene. The V call is TRBV19, the J call TRBJ1-3; D not certain. CDR3 length: 16 residues. Germline CDR1 is LNHDA and CDR2 is SQIVND (reference sequence). V gave up 5 bases and J gave up 8 bases, with 22 bases separating them. The CDR3: CASSPRGTRGEDTIYF. CDR3 DNA (partial): TGTGCCAGTAGTCCCCGGGGTACTCGGGGAGAGGACACC.

As regards this clone: The read is 3 residues too short to cover the CDR3 end, so that end is filled in from the germline J gene. The chain links TRBV7-9 to TRBJ2-3, with D possibly matching TRBD2 (5 bases). CDR1 and CDR2 (germline): SEHNR, FQNEAQ (reference sequence). V lost 5 bases and J lost 4, with 16 bases in between. The CDR3 consists of 15 residues. CDR3 loop: CASSAGSASPDTQYF. CDR3 DNA, as far as it was read: TGTGCCAGCAGCGCGGGCAGCGCGAGCCCAGATACG.

Notes on this clone: Read coverage stops 3 residues before the CDR3 terminus; the germline J gene supplies the remainder. The chain couples TRBV29-1 to TRBJ1-2; 11 bases map to TRBD1. With V trimmed by 5 bases and J by 2 bases, 10 bases remained unmatched. The germline CDR1 and CDR2 sequences are SQVTM and ANQGSEA. The CDR3 contains 16 residues. The CDR3 reads CSVWAGQGAKNYGYTF. Incomplete CDR3 DNA: TGCAGCGTTTGGGCAGGACAGGGGGCGAAGAACTATGGC.

Note on this clone: Coverage ceases 3 residues before the CDR3 finishes, and the germline J gene fills in the end. This rearrangement joins TRBV18 to TRBJ1-2; 9 bases align to TRBD1. Trimming at V came to 4 bases and at J to 3 bases, leaving 0 bases not matched to a gene. The CDR3 is made up of 13 amino acids. Germline CDR1 and CDR2: KGHSH and LQKENI. The CDR3 sequence: CASSRDRDYGYTF. The CDR3 bases that were read are TGTGCCAGCTCACGGGACAGGGACTATGGC.

To note about this clone: Coverage ceases 3 residues before the CDR3 finishes, and the germline J gene fills in the end. The V and J genes are TRBV5-5 and TRBJ2-1, with TRBD2 matching 10 bases. Losses at the gene ends were 2 bases for V and 4 bases for J; bases not matched to a gene: 3. CDR3 size: 15 residues. Looked up from germline, CDR1 is SGHKS and CDR2 is YYEKEE (reference sequence). The DNA read from the CDR3 is TGTGCCAGCAGCTTTCTAGCGGGAGAATACAATGAG. Its protein is CASSFLAGEYNE. The complete CDR3 sequence is CASSFLAGEYNEQFF.

Note on this clone: Read coverage stops 3 residues before the CDR3 terminus; the germline J gene supplies the remainder. V is TRBV20-1 and J is TRBJ2-5, with TRBD2 identical over 13 bases. Germline CDR1 reads DFQATT; CDR2 reads SNEGSKA (reference sequence). CDR3 length equals 16 residues. Trimming removed 2 bases from V and 4 bases from J; junction bases left unmatched: 7. The CDR3 DNA, read in part, is TGCAGTGCTAGACAGCAGGGACTAGCGGGACTAGAGACC. It translates to CSARQQGLAGLET. The entire CDR3 protein reads CSARQQGLAGLETQYF.

Concerning this clone: The CDR3 end falls 3 residues outside the read, so it is completed with the germline J gene. The V gene is TRBV5-1, the J gene TRBJ2-2, with TRBD1 identical over 8 bases. The germline V gene encodes CDR1 SGHRS and CDR2 YFSETQ. The V gene end was trimmed by 5 bases and the J gene end by 0 bases; junction bases not matched to a gene: 3. The CDR3 has 15 amino acids. Partial CDR3 DNA: TGCGCCAGCAGGAGGGGACAGGCGAACACCGGGGAG. This translates into CASRRGQANTGE. The whole CDR3 sequence reads CASRRGQANTGELFF. Full variable domain (remainder filled in from reference TRBV5-1 and TRBJ2-2): KAGVTQTPRYLIKTRGQQVTLSCSPISGHRSVSWYQQTPGQGLQFLFEYFSETQRNKGNFPGRFSGRQFSNSRSEMNVSTLELGDSALYLCASRRGQANTGELFFGEGSRLTVL.

With regard to this clone: The DNA ends 3 residues before the CDR3 does, and the rest of the CDR3 is filled in from the germline J gene. The chain combines TRBV29-1 with TRBJ2-3; 8 bases agree with TRBD1. The CDR3 is made up of 12 amino acids. V lost 3 bases to trimming and J lost 5 bases; unmatched junction nucleotides: 1. CDR1 and CDR2 from the germline V gene are SQVTM and ANQGSEA. Incomplete CDR3 DNA: TGCAGCGTTGACAGGGGGCAAGATACG. Protein: CSVDRGQDT. The CDR3, in full, reads CSVDRGQDTQYF.

On this clone: The DNA ends 3 residues before the CDR3 does, and the rest of the CDR3 is filled in from the germline J gene. The chain links TRBV20-1 to TRBJ2-7; 9 bases agree with TRBD2. This CDR3 region has 14 residues. Trimming took 6 bases from V and 5 from J; bases not matched to a gene: 11. Germline V gene sequence: CDR1 DFQATT, CDR2 SNEGSKA (reference sequence). The covered CDR3 bases are TGCAGTGCCGATAGCGGGAGAGGACGGGACGAG. Translation gives CSADSGRGRDE. The whole CDR3 sequence is CSADSGRGRDEQYF.

About this clone: The read finishes 3 residues shy of the CDR3 end, and the germline J gene is used to complete it. The gene calls are TRBV11-2 and TRBJ2-1; TRBD2 matches 7 bases. CDR3 length: 14 residues. Trimming took 0 bases from V and 6 from J; bases not matched to a gene: 2. Per the germline V gene, CDR1 is SGHAT and CDR2 is FQNNGV. CDR3 bases read: TGTGCCAGCAGCTTAGAGCGGACTAGCAATGAG. Translated: CASSLERTSNE. The full-length CDR3 reads as CASSLERTSNEQFF. The variable domain in full, completed from reference TRBV11-2 and TRBJ2-1, reads EAGVAQSPRYKIIEKRQSVAFWCNPISGHATLYWYQQILGQGPKLLIQFQNNGVVDDSQLPKDRFSAERLKGVDSTLKIQPAKLEDSAVYLCASSLERTSNEQFFGPGTRLTVL.

In the case of this clone: The read finishes 3 residues shy of the CDR3 end, and the germline J gene is used to complete it. The chain recombines TRBV2 with TRBJ2-7; D is possibly TRBD2 (6 bases). This CDR3 region has 12 residues. V gave up 4 bases and J gave up 5 bases, with 9 bases separating them. Germline CDR1 and CDR2: SNHLY and FYNNEI. The CDR3: CASSVGGDEQYF. Incomplete CDR3 DNA: TGTGCCAGCAGTGTTGGAGGGGACGAG. Full variable domain (outside the CDR3, taken from reference TRBV2 and TRBJ2-7): EPEVTQTPSHQVTQMGQEVILRCVPISNHLYFYWYRQILGQKVEFLVSFYNNEISEKSEIFDDQFSVERPDGSNFTLKIRSTKLEDSAMYFCASSVGGDEQYFGPGTRLTVT.

Note on this clone: The CDR3 end is not reached by the read, which stops 3 residues before it; the germline J gene fills it in. The chain combines TRBV5-1 with TRBJ2-5, with TRBD2 matching over 10 bases. The CDR3 totals 16 residues. V was clipped by 0 bases and J by 1 base; unmatched bases: 3. Per germline, CDR1 SGHRS and CDR2 YFSETQ. CDR3 region: CASSLVVAGGQETQYF. The covered CDR3 bases are TGCGCCAGCAGCTTGGTGGTAGCGGGGGGCCAAGAGACC.

Turning to this clone: The CDR3 end is not reached by the read, which stops 3 residues before it; the germline J gene fills it in. The chain combines TRBV19 with TRBJ2-1; weak D call: TRBD2 (6 bases). The V end was cut by 4 bases, the J end by 3 bases, with 10 bases between. The CDR3 consists of 14 residues. Germline-derived CDR1 and CDR2 are LNHDA and SQIVND (reference sequence). CDR3 residues: CASSTRDFYNEQFF. The sequenced part of the CDR3 DNA is TGTGCCAGTAGTACCCGGGACTTCTACAATGAG.

Notes on this clone: Sequencing ends 3 residues short of the CDR3 end; the germline J gene provides the rest. The V and J genes are TRBV29-1 and TRBJ1-1; 7 nucleotides match TRBD1. Germline V CDR1 and CDR2: SQVTM, ANQGSEA. The CDR3 is 11 residues long. The covered CDR3 bases are TGCAGCGTTCGTCGACAGACAGGG. This codes for CSVRRQTG. The CDR3 as a whole reads CSVRRQTGAFF.

About this clone itself: From the germline J gene comes the end of the CDR3, since the read stops 3 residues before it. V usage is TRBV7-3 and J usage is TRBJ2-5, with 7 bases lining up with TRBD2. Germline CDR1 reads SGHTA; CDR2 reads FQGTGA. This CDR3 region has 15 residues. V lost 3 bases, J lost 6 bases, and 10 bases stayed unmatched. CDR3 protein: CASSLGGVSGQTQYF. The sequenced CDR3 bases are TGTGCCAGCAGCTTGGGGGGGGTATCCGGACAGACC. The variable domain in full, with the rest retrieved from reference TRBV7-3 and TRBJ2-5, is GAGVSQTPSNKVTEKGKYVELRCDPISGHTALYWYRQSLGQGPEFLIYFQGTGAADDSGLPNDRFFAVRPEGSVSTLKIQRTERGDSAVYLCASSLGGVSGQTQYFGPGTRLLVL.

As to this clone: The read ends 3 residues before the CDR3 terminus; that terminus is restored from the germline J gene. The V and J genes are TRBV19 and TRBJ2-1, with D possibly being TRBD2 (5 bases). The CDR3 contains 14 residues. The germline V gene encodes CDR1 LNHDA and CDR2 SQIVND (reference sequence). V was trimmed by 6 bases and J by 8 bases, leaving 17 bases between them. CDR3 DNA, as far as it was read: TGTGCCAGTAGCACCGGACTCAACCTAGATGAG. It encodes CASSTGLNLDE. In full, the CDR3 reads CASSTGLNLDEQFF.

A remark on this clone: One end of the junction is discordant with germline, which a read error may explain. Coverage ceases 3 residues before the CDR3 finishes, and the germline J gene fills in the end. The sample holds other DNA sequences that translate to the same CDR3. This chain links TRBV20-1 with TRBJ1-3, with D possibly TRBD1 on 5 matching bases. Per germline, CDR1 DFQATT and CDR2 SNEGSKA (reference sequence). This CDR3 region has 16 residues. CDR3 loop: CSARARGVAGGNTIYF. The DNA read from the CDR3 is TGCAGTGCTAGAGCGAGGGGTGTGGCGGGGGGAAACACT.

Regarding this clone: The read is 3 residues too short to cover the CDR3 end, so that end is filled in from the germline J gene. The chain links TRBV14 to TRBJ2-5; 7 nucleotides align to TRBD1. CDR3 length: 18 residues. Germline-derived CDR1 and CDR2 are SGHDN and FVKESK. Trimming removed 0 bases from V and 0 bases from J; junction bases left unmatched: 10. CDR3 bases read: TGTGCCAGCAGCCAAGAAGGGGGCGGGTTTATGTACCAAGAGACC. Translating gives CASSQEGGGFMYQET. The complete CDR3 sequence is CASSQEGGGFMYQETQYF.

Remarks on this clone: The CDR3 extends 3 residues past the end of the read, so its final part is completed from the germline J gene. This rearrangement joins TRBV7-9 to TRBJ1-2, with TRBD1 matching over 9 bases. CDR3 size: 14 residues. Trimming cost V 5 bases and J 4 bases; bases outside gene matches: 5. CDR1 is SEHNR, CDR2 FQNEAQ, per germline (reference sequence). CDR3 bases read: TGTGCCAGCAGCCAGACAGGGGGGGGCTATGGC. Protein: CASSQTGGGYG. The whole CDR3 sequence is CASSQTGGGYGYTF.

Comment on this clone: The read ends 3 residues early relative to the CDR3; the germline J gene fills the gap. The chain employs TRBV15 and TRBJ1-2, with D perhaps TRBD1 (6 bases). CDR3 length equals 14 residues. In germline, CDR1 is LNHNV, CDR2 YYDKDF (reference sequence). V was shortened by 2 bases and J by 7 bases, with 14 bases between the two germline ends. The CDR3 DNA, read in part, is TGTGCCACCAGCAGATTAGCACAGGGAGCTGGC. This sequence encodes CATSRLAQGAG. The whole CDR3 reads CATSRLAQGAGYTF.

For this clone: The read comes to an end 3 residues before the CDR3 does, leaving the germline J gene to fill in the end. The rearrangement links TRBV28 to TRBJ1-1; D might be TRBD1 (6 bases). This CDR3 is built from 11 residues. Trimming shortened V by 10 bases and J by 3 bases, and 9 bases separated the two germline ends. Germline CDR1 and CDR2: MDHEN and SYDVKM. The CDR3 reads CATYRDTEAFF. The CDR3 DNA, read in part, is TGTGCCACCTACAGGGACACTGAA.

A note on this clone: The read comes to an end 3 residues before the CDR3 does, leaving the germline J gene to fill in the end. The chain recombines TRBV19 with TRBJ1-5; possibly TRBD1 for D (5 bases). The length of the CDR3 is 14 residues. Germline V lookup: CDR1 LNHDA, CDR2 SQIVND (reference sequence). V dropped 4 bases and J dropped 4 bases, with 11 bases sitting between them. CDR3: CASSRQGGNQPQHF. Incomplete CDR3 DNA: TGTGCCAGTAGTAGGCAGGGTGGTAATCAGCCC.